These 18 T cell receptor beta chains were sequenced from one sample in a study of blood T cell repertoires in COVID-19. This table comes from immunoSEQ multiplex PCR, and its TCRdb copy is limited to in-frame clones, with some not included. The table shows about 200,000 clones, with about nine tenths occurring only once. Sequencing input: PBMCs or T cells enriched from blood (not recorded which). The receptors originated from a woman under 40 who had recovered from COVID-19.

This CDR3 reads CASSYSGGRSYEQYF. As DNA, the CDR3 is TGTGCCAGCAGTTACTCGGGGGGACGATCCTACGAGCAGTACTTC. V and J are TRBV6-2 or TRBV6-3 and TRBJ2-7; possible D gene TRBD2, 6 bases. CDR3 length: 15 amino acids. Germline CDR1 MNHEY, CDR2 SVGEGT. Trimming took off 0 bases at V and 1 base at J, with 10 bases between the two ends.

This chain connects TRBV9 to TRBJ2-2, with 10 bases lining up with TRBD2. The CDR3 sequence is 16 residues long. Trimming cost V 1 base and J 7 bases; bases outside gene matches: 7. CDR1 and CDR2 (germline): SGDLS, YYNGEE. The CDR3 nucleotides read TGTGCCAGCAGCGTATTTCAGCGGGAGGGCCACGGGGAGCTGTTTTTT. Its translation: CASSVFQREGHGELFF. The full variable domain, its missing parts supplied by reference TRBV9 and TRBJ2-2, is DSGVTQTPKHLITATGQRVTLRCSPRSGDLSVYWYQQSLDQGLQFLIQYYNGEERAKGNILERFSAQQFPDLHSELNLSSLELGDSALYFCASSVFQREGHGELFFGEGSRLTVL.

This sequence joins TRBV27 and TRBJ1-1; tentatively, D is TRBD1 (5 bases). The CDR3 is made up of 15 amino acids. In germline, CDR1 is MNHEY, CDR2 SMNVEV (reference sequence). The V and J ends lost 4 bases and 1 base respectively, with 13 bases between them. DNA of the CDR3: TGTGCCAGCAGTTCCTGGGAGGGGCGGAACACTGAAGCTTTCTTT. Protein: CASSSWEGRNTEAFF.

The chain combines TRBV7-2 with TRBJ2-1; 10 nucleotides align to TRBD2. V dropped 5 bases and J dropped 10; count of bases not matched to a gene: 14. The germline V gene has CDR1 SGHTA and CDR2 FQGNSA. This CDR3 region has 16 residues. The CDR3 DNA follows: TGTGCCAGCAGCCCATGGGGTAGCGGGAGGCTGGGGGAGCAGTTCTTC. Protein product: CASSPWGSGRLGEQFF.

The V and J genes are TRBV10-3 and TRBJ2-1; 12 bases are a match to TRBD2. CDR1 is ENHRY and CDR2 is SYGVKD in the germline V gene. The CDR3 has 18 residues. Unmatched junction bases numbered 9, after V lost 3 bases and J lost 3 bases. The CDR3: CAISDPTWTSGDYNEQFF. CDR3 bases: TGTGCCATCAGTGACCCGACTTGGACTAGCGGGGACTACAATGAGCAGTTCTTC.

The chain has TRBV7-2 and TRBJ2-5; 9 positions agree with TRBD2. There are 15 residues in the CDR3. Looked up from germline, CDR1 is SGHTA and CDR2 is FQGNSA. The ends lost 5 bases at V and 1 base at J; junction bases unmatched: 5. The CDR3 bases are TGTGCCAGCAGCCGCTCTAGCGGGGTCCAAGAGACCCAGTACTTC. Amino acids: CASSRSSGVQETQYF. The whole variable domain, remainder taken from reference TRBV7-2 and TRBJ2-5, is GAGVSQSPSNKVTEKGKDVELRCDPISGHTALYWYRQSLGQGLEFLIYFQGNSAPDKSGLPSDRFSAERTGGSVSTLTIQRTQQEDSAVYLCASSRSSGVQETQYFGPGTRLLVL.

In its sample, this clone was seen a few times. The CDR3 protein is CASSFSPAGVLETQYF. As DNA, the CDR3 is TGTGCCAGCAGCTTTTCCCCAGCGGGGGTTTTAGAGACCCAGTACTTC. This chain joins TRBV7-2 and TRBJ2-5; 8 bases fit TRBD2. CDR1 and CDR2 (germline): SGHTA, FQGNSA. The trim removed 3 bases at V and 4 bases at J, leaving 10 bases unmatched. CDR3 length: 16 amino acids.

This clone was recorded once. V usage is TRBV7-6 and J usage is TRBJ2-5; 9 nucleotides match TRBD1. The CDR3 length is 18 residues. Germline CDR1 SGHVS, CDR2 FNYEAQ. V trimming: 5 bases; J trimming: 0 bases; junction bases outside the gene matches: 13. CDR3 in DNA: TGTGCCAGCAGCCCAGAGGGGACAGGGATGATGTACCAAGAGACCCAGTACTTC. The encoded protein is CASSPEGTGMMYQETQYF.

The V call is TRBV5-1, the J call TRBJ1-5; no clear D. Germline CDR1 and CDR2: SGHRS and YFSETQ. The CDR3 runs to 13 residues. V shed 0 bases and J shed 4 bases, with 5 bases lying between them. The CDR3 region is CASSLDTNQPQHF. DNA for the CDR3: TGCGCCAGCAGCTTGGACACAAATCAGCCCCAGCATTTT.

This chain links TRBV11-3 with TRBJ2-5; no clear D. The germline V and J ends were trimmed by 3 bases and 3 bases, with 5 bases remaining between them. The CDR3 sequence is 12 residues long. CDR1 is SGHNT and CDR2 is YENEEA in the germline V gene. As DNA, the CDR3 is TGTGCCAGCAGCTTTAATAAAGAGACCCAGTACTTC. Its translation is CASSFNKETQYF.

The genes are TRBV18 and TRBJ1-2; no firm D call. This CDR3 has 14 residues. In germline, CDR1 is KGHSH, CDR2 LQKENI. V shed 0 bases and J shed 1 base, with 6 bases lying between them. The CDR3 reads CASSPPADNYGYTF. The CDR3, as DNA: TGTGCCAGCTCACCACCGGCGGATAACTATGGCTACACCTTC.

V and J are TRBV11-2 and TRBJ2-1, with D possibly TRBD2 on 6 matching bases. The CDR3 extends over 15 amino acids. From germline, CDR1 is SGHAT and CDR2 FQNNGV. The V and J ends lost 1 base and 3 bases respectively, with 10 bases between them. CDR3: CASSLASVHYNEQFF. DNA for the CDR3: TGTGCCAGCAGCTTAGCTAGCGTGCACTACAATGAGCAGTTCTTC.

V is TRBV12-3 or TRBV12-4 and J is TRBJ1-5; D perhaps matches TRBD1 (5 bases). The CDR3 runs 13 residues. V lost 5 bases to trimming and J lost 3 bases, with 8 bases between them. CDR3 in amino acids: CASSRQHNQPQHF. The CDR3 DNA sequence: TGTGCCAGCAGTCGACAGCACAATCAGCCCCAGCATTTT.

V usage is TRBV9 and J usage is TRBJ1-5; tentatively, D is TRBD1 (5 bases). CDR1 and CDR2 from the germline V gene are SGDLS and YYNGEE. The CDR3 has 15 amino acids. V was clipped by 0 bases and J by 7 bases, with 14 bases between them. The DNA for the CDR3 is TGTGCCAGCAGCGTAGGCCCCAGGGTTGGACAGCCCCAGCATTTT. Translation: CASSVGPRVGQPQHF.

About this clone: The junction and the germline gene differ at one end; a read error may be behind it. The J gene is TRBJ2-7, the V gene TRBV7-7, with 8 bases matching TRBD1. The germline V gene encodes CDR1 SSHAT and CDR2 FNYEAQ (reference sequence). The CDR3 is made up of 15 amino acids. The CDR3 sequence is CASSLESQGASEQYF. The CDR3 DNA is TGTGCTAGCAGCTTAGAGTCCCAGGGGGCGTCAGAGCAGTACTTC.

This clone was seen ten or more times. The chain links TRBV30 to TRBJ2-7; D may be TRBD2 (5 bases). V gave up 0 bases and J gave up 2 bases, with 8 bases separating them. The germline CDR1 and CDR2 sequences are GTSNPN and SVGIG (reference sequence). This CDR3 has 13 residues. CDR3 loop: CAWSVSGPYEQYF. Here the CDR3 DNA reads TGTGCCTGGAGTGTGAGCGGCCCCTACGAGCAGTACTTC.

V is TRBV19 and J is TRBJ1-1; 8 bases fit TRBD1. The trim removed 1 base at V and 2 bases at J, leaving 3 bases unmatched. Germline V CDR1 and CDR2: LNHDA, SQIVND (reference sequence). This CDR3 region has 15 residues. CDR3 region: CASSIGGQENTEAFF. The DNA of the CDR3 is TGTGCCAGTAGTATAGGGGGACAGGAAAACACTGAAGCTTTCTTT.

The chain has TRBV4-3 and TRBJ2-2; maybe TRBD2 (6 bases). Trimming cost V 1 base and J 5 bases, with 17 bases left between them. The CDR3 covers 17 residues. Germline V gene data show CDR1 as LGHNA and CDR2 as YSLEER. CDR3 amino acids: CASSQVSPSAGTGELFF. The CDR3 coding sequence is TGCGCCAGCAGCCAAGTATCCCCTAGCGCGGGGACCGGGGAGCTGTTTTTT.